This T cell receptor (beta chain) stems from a study of shared clonotypes between healthy human individuals (dated by TCRdb to 2018 to 2021). General notes on the study: The cohort comprised a couple of women and three men aged 18 to 49 years. Between about 0.85 and 9.5 billion PBMCs per donor were obtained by leukapheresis. Different laboratories and diverse techniques were used to prepare libraries and sequence TCR repertoires, to increase sequencing depth and limit assay-specific biases. The study deeply sequenced blood TCR repertoires of about 5 healthy adults to estimate repertoire size and the extent of clonotype sharing between individuals.

The donors were healthy, HIV-negative adults with no recently reported acute infections or vaccinations. Only Caucasian adults living in Nashville, Tennessee, USA were represented among the donors. For unsorted samples, roughly 91 million PBMCs were counted, and genomic DNA was extracted using the QIAamp DNA Blood Mini kit. After blood collection by leukapheresis, PBMCs were isolated using Ficoll-Histopaque density gradient centrifugation and then cryopreserved in the vapor phase of liquid nitrogen. Using the deep immunoSEQ assay, multiplex PCR amplified TCR CDR3 regions from genomic DNA. Extracted genomic DNA from each cell subset was distributed evenly across all wells of several immunoSEQ 96-well plates, and each plate was treated as a replicate. For unsorted PBMC, each replicate PCR was loaded with about 280 ng genomic DNA, equivalent to roughly 33,000 T cell genomes. Unsorted PBMC genomic DNA was sequenced across ten immunoSEQ deep assay plates. The purified libraries were quantified using a Qubit 3.0 fluorometer, sized with a Bioanalyzer 2100, and then quantified again using the KAPA Library Quantification kit. Every immunoSEQ 96-well plate was sequenced on a dedicated single-read 150-cycle Illumina NextSeq 550 flow cell. As for how the authors treated the data: Because only junctional sequences without quality scores were contained in the immunoSEQ output, filtering matching that applied to full-length reads could not be performed. Sequences were annotated with PyIR, a Python wrapper for IgBLAST v1.9, using IMGT germline references to assign V/J genes and CDR3. Reads were filtered out if the reads had weak V/J assignments (E-value above 1e-6), no CDR3, stop codons, out-of-frame junctions, or ambiguous translated residues. A V3J clonotype was defined by an identical inferred V gene, J gene, and CDR3 amino acid sequence. Percentage overlap between repertoires was computed as shared unique clonotypes divided by the size of the smaller repertoire. RTK rarefaction, the Chao1 estimator, and Recon v2.1 estimates of unobserved clonotypes were used to assess repertoire richness. The table comes from immuneACCESS by way of TCRdb, which keeps in-frame sequences with V and J called. Part of the clones is missing from these tables; in studies checked, under half for an unresolved V gene and the rest for unknown reasons. V, J and clone size derive from that table, while D and trimming were established from the DNA sequence. A total of around 500,000 clones appear in this sample, roughly 80% of them only once. Of the sample, about 13% falls within the top ten clones.

The full study reports these points: Sampling was restricted to blood, and TCR repertoires in tissues likely differ from the TCR repertoires found in blood. The genetic and exposure-history diversity represented was limited by the small number of donors. Based on pairwise subsampling, the degree of clonotype sharing among donors was expected to be affected by sequencing depth.

This clone was detected ten times or more. The antigen it binds to is not known. Base qualities are not at hand, and no much larger clone is one base apart. The sequence was obtained from a woman aged 35 to 49 in good health. Some clones in this sample may be carry-over from other donors' samples. Sequenced sample: PBMCs.

The encoded CDR3 is CASSYLQGADGYTF. The DNA sequence follows: TGTGCCAGCAGTTACCTGCAGGGGGCGGATGGCTACACCTTC. The chain employs TRBV6-5 and TRBJ1-2; TRBD1 agrees with 8 junctional bases. Here V drops 2 bases and J drops 6 bases, and the junction holds 5 bases not matched to any gene. Per the germline V gene, MNHEY is the CDR1 and SVGAGI is the CDR2. Reading from cysteine to phenylalanine, the CDR3 counts 14 amino acids. The kept DNA is CDR3 alone, 42 bases in frame from the first base.